Below, 22 T cell receptor beta chains from the same sample are listed, as sequenced in a study of blood T cell repertoires in COVID-19. Assay: immunoSEQ multiplex PCR; the TCRdb copy retains only in-frame clones and omits some. The repertoire holds about 260,000 clones, about 88% seen once, with about 3% in the top ten. The source material was PBMCs or T cells enriched from blood (not recorded which). The receptors originated from a woman aged 50 to 65 who had recovered from COVID-19.

This clone was found a few times. This chain joins TRBV28 and TRBJ1-6; the D gene is possibly TRBD1 (6 bases). V was trimmed by 2 bases and J by 9 bases, leaving 11 bases between them. In germline, CDR1 is MDHEN, CDR2 SYDVKM. The CDR3 runs 14 residues. The CDR3 reads CASSLRGARSPLHF. The CDR3 nucleotides read TGTGCCAGCAGTTTACGGGGGGCGCGTTCACCCCTCCACTTT.

The V call is TRBV28, the J call TRBJ1-2; D call uncertain. V lost 4 bases to trimming and J lost 8 bases, with 8 bases between them. The length of the CDR3 is 11 residues. Germline lookup yields CDR1 MDHEN and CDR2 SYDVKM. CDR3: CASSSSRGYTF. The CDR3 DNA is TGTGCCAGCAGTTCCTCGCGGGGCTACACCTTC.

This chain joins TRBV6-5 and TRBJ2-1; 10 positions agree with TRBD2. Germline-derived CDR1 and CDR2 are MNHEY and SVGAGI. The V gene end was trimmed by 7 bases and the J gene end by 3 bases; junction bases not matched to a gene: 3. This CDR3 is built from 14 residues. The CDR3 sequence: CASTGTSVYNEQFF. The CDR3 DNA is TGTGCCAGCACCGGGACTAGCGTCTACAATGAGCAGTTCTTC.

This chain uses TRBV2 with TRBJ2-1; TRBD2 agrees at 9 bases. Germline V gives CDR1 SNHLY, CDR2 FYNNEI. The junction had 18 bases not matched to a gene; V was cut back by 6 bases and J by 0 bases. The CDR3 covers 20 residues. The CDR3 region has the DNA TGTGCCAGCAGACACCGGGAACGACTAGCGGCCCCCAGCTCCTACAATGAGCAGTTCTTC. Its translation: CASRHRERLAAPSSYNEQFF.

In its sample, this clone was seen a few times. The gene calls are TRBV6-6 and TRBJ1-4; D may be TRBD1 (6 bases). The CDR3 has 14 amino acids. V shed 4 bases and J shed 8 bases, with 14 bases lying between them. CDR1 MNHNY and CDR2 SVGAGI come from the germline V gene (reference sequence). As DNA, the CDR3 is TGTGCCAGCAGTTTACAGGGAGCGGAGGAAAAACTGTTTTTT. Protein sequence: CASSLQGAEEKLFF.

This clone occurred a few times. The chain combines TRBV6-5 with TRBJ1-2; no definite D call. The CDR3 is 10 residues long. Deletions cut 8 bases from V and 4 bases from J, with 5 bases between. CDR1 and CDR2 (germline): MNHEY, SVGAGI. The CDR3 DNA reads TGTGCCAGCTGGAGCTATGGCTACACCTTC. The encoded protein is CASWSYGYTF.

The chain couples TRBV6-4 to TRBJ2-1, with TRBD2 as a possible D gene (5 bases). V gave up 0 bases and J gave up 0 bases, with 12 bases separating them. This CDR3 is built from 17 residues. The germline V gene has CDR1 MRHNA and CDR2 SNTAGT. This chain's CDR3 is CASSDSPSSLSYNEQFF. The CDR3 DNA reads TGTGCCAGCAGTGACTCGCCCTCTAGCCTCTCCTACAATGAGCAGTTCTTC.

The V call is TRBV7-2, the J call TRBJ2-2, with 8 bases identical to TRBD2. V lost 5 bases to trimming and J lost 4 bases; unmatched junction nucleotides: 9. CDR3 length: 16 amino acids. CDR1 SGHTA and CDR2 FQGNSA come from the germline V gene. CDR3 coding DNA: TGTGCCAGCAGCCCCTATCCCAGCGGGGGCACCGGGGAGCTGTTTTTT. It is translated as CASSPYPSGGTGELFF.

CDR3 sequence reads: CASSPRRQGVNEQFF. As DNA, the CDR3 is TGTGCCAGCAGTCCCCGCCGACAGGGTGTTAATGAGCAGTTCTTC. This rearrangement joins TRBV27 to TRBJ2-1; 7 bases map to TRBD1. V shed 5 bases, J shed 7 bases, and the junction held 11 bases outside the gene matches. This CDR3 is 15 amino acids long. The germline V gene encodes CDR1 MNHEY and CDR2 SMNVEV (reference sequence).

The V call is TRBV27, the J call TRBJ2-1; TRBD2 matches at 11 bases. V lost 11 bases and J lost 0; bases outside the gene matches: 15. The CDR3 is 18 amino acids. Per germline, CDR1 MNHEY and CDR2 SMNVEV (reference sequence). In DNA form, the CDR3 reads TGTGCCGCCGCAGTTCGGACGACTAGCGGGAACTCCTACAATGAGCAGTTCTTC. Translating it yields CAAAVRTTSGNSYNEQFF.

There are a few counts of this clone. V is TRBV15 and J is TRBJ1-1, with D possibly TRBD1 on 5 matching bases. Trimming shortened V by 3 bases and J by 3 bases, and 8 bases separated the two germline ends. Per germline, CDR1 LNHNV and CDR2 YYDKDF (reference sequence). CDR3 length equals 13 residues. The CDR3 bases are TGTGCCACCAGCAGCGACAGATACACTGAAGCTTTCTTT. Protein product: CATSSDRYTEAFF.

V gene TRBV3-1 (or the pseudogene TRBV3-2) combines with J gene TRBJ1-1, with D perhaps matching TRBD1 (6 bases). Trimming stripped 2 bases from V and 4 bases from J, with 20 bases between. Germline lookup yields CDR1 LGHDT and CDR2 YNNKEL (reference sequence). The CDR3 length is 17 residues. CDR3 protein: CASSQYHTVGQGTEAFF. The DNA for the CDR3 is TGTGCCAGCAGCCAATATCATACAGTGGGACAAGGCACTGAAGCTTTCTTT.

The chain has TRBV7-9 and TRBJ2-7; no clear D gene. CDR3 length equals 13 residues. Trimming removed 1 base from V and 4 bases from J, with 8 bases in between. Per the germline V gene, CDR1 is SEHNR and CDR2 is FQNEAQ (reference sequence). CDR3 in DNA: TGTGCCAGCAGCTTAGTACAACAATACGAGCAGTACTTC. Protein: CASSLVQQYEQYF.

Points on this clone: An end of the junction differs from the germline gene, which may be a read error. The CDR3 DNA follows: TGTGCTAGCAGCTTACCGGGGAACACTGAAGCTTTCTTT. Protein sequence: CASSLPGNTEAFF. V gene TRBV7-7 combines with J gene TRBJ1-1; unclear D gene. The CDR3 runs 13 residues. Germline CDR1 reads SSHAT; CDR2 reads FNYEAQ (reference sequence).

The chain combines TRBV20-1 with TRBJ2-7; D unclear. The V gene's germline CDR1 is DFQATT and CDR2 SNEGSKA (reference sequence). This CDR3 has 15 amino acids. V lost 7 bases, J lost 1 base, and 20 bases lay in between. CDR3 coding DNA: TGCAGTGTTAGTCCCGGCAGCCTGAGGTCCTACGAGCAGTACTTC. It is translated as CSVSPGSLRSYEQYF.

The chain links TRBV9 to TRBJ2-7; D is perhaps TRBD2 (5 bases). Per germline, CDR1 SGDLS and CDR2 YYNGEE. Trimming took 0 bases from V and 4 from J, leaving 14 bases between them. This CDR3 is built from 15 residues. The CDR3 nucleotides are TGTGCCAGCAGCGTAGGTGTGGGAGCTTGGTACGAGCAGTACTTC. It yields the protein CASSVGVGAWYEQYF.

The chain is built from TRBV28 and TRBJ2-1, with TRBD2 identical over 10 bases. J lost 7 bases, V lost 7 bases, and 7 bases had no gene match. The CDR3 is 14 residues long. Germline CDR1 reads MDHEN; CDR2 reads SYDVKM. For the CDR3, the DNA is TGTGCCAGCAAATCTAGCGGGAGTAGGAATGAGCAGTTCTTC. It codes for CASKSSGSRNEQFF.

The chain has TRBV28 and TRBJ1-2; D not resolved. CDR1 and CDR2 from the germline V gene are MDHEN and SYDVKM. The CDR3 runs 17 residues. V was clipped by 8 bases and J by 4 bases, with 26 bases between them. Here the CDR3 DNA reads TGTGCCAGCTGGAGGGCCGGGATAGGGTTCGCGGGCTATGGCTACACCTTC. Protein: CASWRAGIGFAGYGYTF.

The chain joins TRBV7-2 to TRBJ2-3; 9 bases match TRBD2. V lost 0 bases, J lost 2 bases, and 6 bases stayed unmatched. Germline assignment: CDR1 SGHTA and CDR2 FQGNSA. CDR3 size: 17 residues. CDR3: CASSLAVLAGITDTQYF. Here the CDR3 DNA reads TGTGCCAGCAGCTTAGCGGTTCTAGCGGGGATCACAGATACGCAGTATTTT.

V and J are TRBV3-1 (or the pseudogene TRBV3-2) and TRBJ2-5, with a possible D match to TRBD1 (6 bases). The CDR3 is 15 residues long. Germline assignment: CDR1 LGHDT and CDR2 YNNKEL (reference sequence). V was shortened by 0 bases and J by 4 bases, with 12 bases between the two germline ends. The CDR3 DNA follows: TGTGCCAGCAGCCAAGATGGAACAGGGTTAGAGACCCAGTACTTC. Its translation is CASSQDGTGLETQYF.

The chain has TRBV30 and TRBJ2-2, with a weak D call TRBD2 (5 bases). Germline lookup yields CDR1 GTSNPN and CDR2 SVGIG (reference sequence). The CDR3 is made up of 14 amino acids. V was shortened by 0 bases and J by 6 bases, with 11 bases between the two germline ends. Written as DNA, the CDR3 is TGTGCCTGGAGTGTAGGCGGGCTCTCCGGGGAGCTGTTTTTT. This codes for CAWSVGGLSGELFF.

This chain uses TRBV27 with TRBJ2-7; TRBD2 agrees at 8 bases. Losses at the gene ends were 5 bases for V and 4 bases for J; bases not matched to a gene: 10. CDR1 MNHEY and CDR2 SMNVEV come from the germline V gene (reference sequence). The CDR3 runs to 15 residues. The CDR3 DNA is TGTGCCAGCAGTCCTCGGGGGGGAGGCGGTTACGAGCAGTACTTC. Translation gives CASSPRGGGGYEQYF.